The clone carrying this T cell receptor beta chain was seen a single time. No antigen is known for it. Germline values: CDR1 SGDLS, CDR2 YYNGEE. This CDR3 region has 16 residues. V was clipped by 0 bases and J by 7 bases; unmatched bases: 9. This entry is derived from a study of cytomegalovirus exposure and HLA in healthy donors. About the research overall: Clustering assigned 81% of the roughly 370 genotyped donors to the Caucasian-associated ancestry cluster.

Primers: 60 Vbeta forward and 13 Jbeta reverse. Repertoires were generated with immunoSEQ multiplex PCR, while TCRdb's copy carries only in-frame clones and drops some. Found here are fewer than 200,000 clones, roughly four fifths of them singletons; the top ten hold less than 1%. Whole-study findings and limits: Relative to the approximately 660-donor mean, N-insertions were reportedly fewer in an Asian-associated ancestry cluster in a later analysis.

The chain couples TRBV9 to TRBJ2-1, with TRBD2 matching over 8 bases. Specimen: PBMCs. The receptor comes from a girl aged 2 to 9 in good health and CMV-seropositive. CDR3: CASSVDGGLAANEQFF. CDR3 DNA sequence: TGTGCCAGCAGCGTAGATGGTGGACTAGCAGCTAATGAGCAGTTCTTC. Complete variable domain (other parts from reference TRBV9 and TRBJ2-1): DSGVTQTPKHLITATGQRVTLRCSPRSGDLSVYWYQQSLDQGLQFLIQYYNGEERAKGNILERFSAQQFPDLHSELNLSSLELGDSALYFCASSVDGGLAANEQFFGPGTRLTVL.